This T cell receptor (beta chain) was observed in a study of blood T cells in healthy people across ages. Broader study findings: Investigators treated diversity estimates from one million T cells as underestimates.

Comments on this clonotype: Antigen specificity is unknown.

With a J-beta primer mix and a sample-barcoded 5' primer, a second PCR ran 7 to 11 cycles. TCRdb reanalysed the 5' RACE reads using MiXCR and keeps one entry per CDR3 protein. This repertoire shows some 710,000 distinct CDR3 sequences, less than 60% found once; its top ten account for around 18%. This CDR3 is 16 amino acids long. Trimming took 6 bases from V and 3 from J, leaving 20 bases between them. From germline, CDR1 is MDHEN and CDR2 SYDVKM. The chain recombines TRBV28 with TRBJ1-1; maybe TRBD1 (5 bases). What was sequenced was blood. The TCR sequence derives from a man of 80 years or more in good health. CDR3 sequence (DNA): TGTGCCAGCAGCCGAGGGACGCTCCGACGGGACACTGAAGCTTTCTTT. Amino acid sequence: CASSRGTLRRDTEAFF. Based on the CDR3 plus reference TRBV28 and TRBJ1-1, the full variable domain is DVKVTQSSRYLVKRTGEKVFLECVQDMDHENMFWYRQDPGLGLRLIYFSYDVKMKEKGDIPEGYSVSREKKERFSLILESASTNQTSMYLCASSRGTLRRDTEAFFGQGTRLTVV.